This T cell receptor beta chain was identified in a study of EBV T-cell therapy then PD-1 blockade in nasopharyngeal carcinoma. Treatment in this sample: AdE1-LMPpoly-expanded autologous EBV-specific T-cell therapy followed by anti-PD-1 nivolumab. TCRdb's table, derived via immunoSEQ multiplex PCR, lists solely in-frame clones and lacks some. The sample consists of fewer than 20,000 clones, roughly 84% of them appearing once. Note on this clone: Antigen specificity is unknown.

Germline V gene sequence: CDR1 SGDLS, CDR2 YYNGEE. This CDR3 is 16 amino acids long. V lost 4 bases and J lost 1, with 16 bases in between. The sample here was CD8+ T cells from blood, taken at roughly day 35 from a patient whose treatment included autologous EBV-specific T cells and nivolumab. This chain connects TRBV9 to TRBJ2-3; D assignment may be TRBD1 or TRBD2 (5 bases each). This clonotype originated in a man aged 40-55 years with nasopharyngeal carcinoma. CDR3 amino acids: CASSPRWGSRTDTQYF. CDR3 DNA sequence: TGTGCCAGCAGCCCCCGGTGGGGGTCCCGCACAGATACGCAGTATTTT.